This entry describes one T cell receptor (beta chain). The CDR3 has 19 residues. V lost 1 base to trimming and J lost 1 base, with 23 bases between them. This sample is drawn from a study of blood T cell repertoires in COVID-19. At the level of the study: COVID-19 samples collected from the United States, Italy and Spain covered acute and convalescent phases. Sample material is recorded as cDNA or gDNA derived from T cells, B-cell-depleted T cells, or PBMCs.

Under the authors' procedure: Amplifying reference gene primers gave estimates of nucleated cell counts. The method was immunoSEQ multiplex PCR; TCRdb's version includes in-frame clones alone and lacks a portion of them. That table furnishes V, J and clone size, whereas the DNA furnished D and trimming. The table shows about 200,000 clones, with 65% to 90% occurring only once. The gene calls are TRBV5-3 and TRBJ1-1; D might be TRBD1 (6 bases). Being an ORF, TRBV5-3 has a function that is uncertain. Material: peripheral blood. The source of this sequence is an elderly man with acute or convalescent COVID-19. CDR3 sequence reads: CARSLTPDSPTPRNTEAFF. The DNA of the CDR3 is TGTGCCAGAAGCTTGACCCCGGACAGCCCCACGCCAAGGAACACTGAAGCTTTCTTT.